Included here is one T cell receptor (beta chain) sequence, with context. These data are taken from a study of memory CD4+ T cells and cytomegalovirus serostatus. Study details: Of the healthy Belgian adults, several were CMV seropositive and fewer than 30 seronegative.

Single viable CD3+CD4+CD8-CD45RO+ cells were sorted as the memory CD4+ T cells. This table comes from immunoSEQ multiplex PCR, and its TCRdb copy is limited to in-frame clones, with some not included. The sample has 25,000 to 35,000 clones; about 76% are singletons. The receptor was isolated from an adult in good health and CMV-seronegative. Some clones in this sample may be carry-over from other donors' samples. The source material was memory CD4+ T cells from blood.

The CDR3 reads CASSWTGGYEQYF. In DNA, the CDR3 is TGTGCCAGCAGTTGGACAGGGGGCTACGAGCAGTACTTC. The chain joins TRBV25-1 to TRBJ2-7, with 10 nucleotides matching TRBD1. CDR3 length: 13 residues. The V gene's germline CDR1 is MGHDK and CDR2 SYGVNS. With V trimmed by 5 bases and J by 3 bases, 1 base remained unmatched.